One sample yielded the 14 T cell receptor beta chains listed below, sequenced in a study of blood T cell repertoires in COVID-19. Data came from immunoSEQ multiplex PCR; TCRdb stores just in-frame clones and leaves some out. The table records approximately 100,000 clones, about four fifths of them present only once. The sequencing input was peripheral blood. These receptors all come from a human donor in a cohort sampled during active COVID-19.

This sequence joins TRBV7-9 and TRBJ1-4; D not resolved. The CDR3 extends over 14 amino acids. Germline loops: CDR1 SEHNR, CDR2 FQNEAQ (reference sequence). Trimming took off 2 bases at V and 4 bases at J, with 8 bases between the two ends. The CDR3 nucleotides read TGTGCCAGCAGCTTACTGGAGGGTAATGAAAAACTGTTTTTT. Translation gives CASSLLEGNEKLFF.

The CDR3 spells CASSLGAATNEKLFF. The CDR3 region has the DNA TGTGCCAGCAGCTTAGGGGCAGCAACTAATGAAAAACTGTTTTTT. The chain carries TRBV7-9 and TRBJ1-4; D unresolved. The CDR3 covers 15 residues. The germline V gene has CDR1 SEHNR and CDR2 FQNEAQ (reference sequence). V shed 1 base and J shed 0 bases, with 6 bases lying between them. Combining the CDR3 with reference TRBV7-9 and TRBJ1-4 gives the whole variable domain DTGVSQNPRHKITKRGQNVTFRCDPISEHNRLYWYRQTLGQGPEFLTYFQNEAQLEKSRLLSDRFSAERPKGSFSTLEIQRTEQGDSAMYLCASSLGAATNEKLFFGSGTQLSVL.

The V call is TRBV10-3, the J call TRBJ2-2; 8 positions agree with TRBD2. Per the germline V gene, CDR1 is ENHRY and CDR2 is SYGVKD. The CDR3 is 15 residues long. V lost 10 bases, J lost 1 base, and 8 bases stayed unmatched. CDR3 nucleotides: TGTGCCACCGCACTAGCGGACAAGAACACCGGGGAGCTGTTTTTT. Encoded protein: CATALADKNTGELFF.

V usage is TRBV2 and J usage is TRBJ1-4, with unresolved D. Looked up from germline, CDR1 is SNHLY and CDR2 is FYNNEI. Trimming removed 6 bases at V and 5 bases at J, with 19 bases between. There are 16 residues in the CDR3. The CDR3 spells CASSDRTSGRNEKLFF. CDR3 DNA: TGTGCCAGCAGCGACCGGACCTCGGGGAGAAATGAAAAACTGTTTTTT.

The chain is built from TRBV5-1 and TRBJ1-5; 7 bases fit TRBD1. CDR3 length equals 17 residues. Germline CDR1 SGHRS, CDR2 YFSETQ. Unmatched junction bases numbered 10, after V lost 0 bases and J lost 4 bases. The CDR3 loop reads CASSLGPGTVRNQPQHF. The CDR3 DNA is TGCGCCAGCAGCTTGGGCCCCGGGACAGTCAGGAATCAGCCCCAGCATTTT.

The chain links TRBV20-1 to TRBJ1-1; possibly TRBD1 for D (5 bases). With 2 bases removed from V and 8 bases from J, the gap between germline ends came to 9 bases. This CDR3 comprises 11 residues. Germline V gene lookup returns CDR1 DFQATT and CDR2 SNEGSKA (reference sequence). This CDR3 reads CSARQGTEAFF. In nucleotides, the CDR3 is TGCAGTGCTAGACAGGGTACGGAAGCTTTCTTT.

The rearrangement joins TRBV5-4 to TRBJ1-1; 10 bases are shared with TRBD1. Trimming at V came to 5 bases and at J to 8 bases, leaving 6 bases not matched to a gene. The length of the CDR3 is 13 residues. Germline loops: CDR1 SGHNT, CDR2 YYREEE (reference sequence). The CDR3 DNA sequence: TGTGCCAGCAGTCAAGACAGGGGGCAAGAAGCTTTCTTT. Its translation is CASSQDRGQEAFF.

The J gene is TRBJ2-7, the V gene TRBV9; tentatively, D is TRBD2 (6 bases). Germline assignment: CDR1 SGDLS and CDR2 YYNGEE. This CDR3 has 16 amino acids. V was pared by 0 bases and J by 1 base, with 14 bases between. The CDR3 DNA sequence: TGTGCCAGCAGCGTAGGGGGCGGGATTTCGTCCTACGAGCAGTACTTC. Residues: CASSVGGGISSYEQYF. Combining the CDR3 with reference TRBV9 and TRBJ2-7 gives the whole variable domain DSGVTQTPKHLITATGQRVTLRCSPRSGDLSVYWYQQSLDQGLQFLIQYYNGEERAKGNILERFSAQQFPDLHSELNLSSLELGDSALYFCASSVGGGISSYEQYFGPGTRLTVT.

The rearrangement joins TRBV15 to TRBJ1-1; tentative D call: TRBD1 (5 bases). V was clipped by 7 bases and J by 1 base, with 19 bases between them. Germline-derived CDR1 and CDR2 are LNHNV and YYDKDF (reference sequence). The CDR3 length is 16 residues. The CDR3 region has the DNA TGTGCCACCACTGTCAGGGCCACCAGACAGAACACTGAAGCTTTCTTT. Translation gives CATTVRATRQNTEAFF.

V usage is TRBV10-3 and J usage is TRBJ2-1, with 8 positions matching TRBD1. Trimming at V came to 6 bases and at J to 6 bases, leaving 10 bases not matched to a gene. CDR1 and CDR2 (germline): ENHRY, SYGVKD. CDR3 size: 15 residues. The CDR3: CAISTQGARGNEQFF. CDR3 DNA sequence: TGTGCCATCAGCACGCAGGGGGCTAGAGGCAATGAGCAGTTCTTC.

The V and J genes are TRBV5-1 and TRBJ1-1; perhaps TRBD1 as D (6 bases). The CDR3 runs 16 residues. The germline CDR1 and CDR2 sequences are SGHRS and YFSETQ. The V and J ends lost 3 bases and 7 bases respectively, with 22 bases between them. The DNA for the CDR3 is TGCGCCAGCAGCTCAGCCTCCGGGACAAGGGGACATGAAGCTTTCTTT. It encodes CASSSASGTRGHEAFF.

This rearrangement joins TRBV6-5 to TRBJ1-3; 8 bases are shared with TRBD1. The V gene's germline CDR1 is MNHEY and CDR2 SVGAGI. Trimming cost V 6 bases and J 4 bases; bases outside gene matches: 5. The CDR3 covers 14 residues. In DNA, the CDR3 is TGTGCCAGCAGAGGACAGGGATCAGGAAACACCATATATTTT. The encoded protein is CASRGQGSGNTIYF.

This chain connects TRBV30 to TRBJ1-1; 9 bases map to TRBD1. The CDR3 is 16 amino acids. V dropped 3 bases and J dropped 6; count of bases not matched to a gene: 14. Germline V gene data show CDR1 as GTSNPN and CDR2 as SVGIG (reference sequence). Here the CDR3 reads CAWRGSRDRVSSEAFF. The CDR3 DNA reads TGTGCCTGGAGAGGTAGCCGGGACAGGGTTTCCTCTGAAGCTTTCTTT.

In this sample, this clone turned up once. V and J are TRBV10-3 and TRBJ1-5; D possibly corresponds to TRBD1 (5 bases). The CDR3 runs 13 residues. Germline loops: CDR1 ENHRY, CDR2 SYGVKD. V lost 6 bases and J lost 3, with 9 bases in between. The CDR3 coding sequence is TGTGCCATCAGCGACAGTAACAATCAGCCCCAGCATTTT. Protein sequence: CAISDSNNQPQHF.